A selection of T cell receptor beta chains follows, all from one sample in a study of blood T cells in healthy people across ages. Via MiXCR, TCRdb re-called the 5' RACE reads, giving one row per CDR3 protein. Here the sample spans around 2 million distinct CDR3 sequences, about 39% being singletons. The sequencing input was blood. Every receptor here comes from a human donor in good health. CDR3s include the opening cysteine and the closing phenylalanine or tryptophan. A D gene is named only where the DNA matches it firmly. Rows may omit the clone size; those that give it use once, few, many or a size class.

V	size	D	J	CDR3	DNA
TRBV7-2	.	.	TRBJ2-3	CASSPTAGRYTDTQYF	TGTGCCAGCAGCCCTACGGCGGGGCGGTACACAGATACGCAGTATTTT
TRBV13	.	.	TRBJ2-7	CASSFQGLSYEQYF	TGTGCCAGCAGCTTTCAGGGTTTGTCCTACGAGCAGTACTTC
TRBV4-2	.	.	TRBJ1-2	CASSQVSKGGSYGYTF	TGTGCCAGCAGCCAGGTCTCCAAGGGAGGTAGCTATGGCTACACCTTC
TRBV12-3/TRBV12-4	.	TRBD1	TRBJ2-1	CASSLRDSSHNEQFF	TGTGCCAGCAGTTTAAGGGACAGCTCCCACAATGAGCAGTTCTTC
TRBV20-1	.	.	TRBJ2-1	CSARDWENEQFF	TGCAGTGCTAGAGATTGGGAAAATGAGCAGTTCTTC
TRBV7-3	.	.	TRBJ2-3	CASSLSPAPSRNTQYF	TGTGCCAGCAGCTTAAGCCCGGCACCTAGCAGAAATACGCAGTATTTT
TRBV5-1	.	.	TRBJ2-3	CASSLDTGNTDTQYF	TGCGCCAGCAGCTTGGATACAGGTAACACAGATACGCAGTATTTT
TRBV7-2	.	TRBD1	TRBJ2-7	CASSLQGQGLHEQYF	TGTGCCAGCAGCTTACAAGGACAGGGGCTACACGAGCAGTACTTC
TRBV29-1	many	TRBD1	TRBJ1-2	CSVEAGQGDGYTF	TGCAGCGTTGAAGCGGGACAGGGAGATGGCTACACCTTC
TRBV7-2	.	.	TRBJ2-5	CASSLVVTGETQYF	TGTGCCAGCAGCTTGGTTGTCACAGGGGAGACCCAGTACTTC
TRBV20-1	.	.	TRBJ2-1	CSARWGVLYNEQFF	TGCAGTGCTAGGTGGGGCGTCTTGTACAATGAGCAGTTCTTC
TRBV4-1	.	TRBD1	TRBJ1-2	CAAGDSQRFNYGYTF	TGCGCCGCTGGGGACAGCCAGAGATTTAACTATGGCTACACCTTC
TRBV14	.	.	TRBJ2-3	CASSSHSADTQYF	TGTGCCAGCAGCTCGCATTCTGCGGATACGCAGTATTTT
TRBV12-3/TRBV12-4	few	.	TRBJ2-4	CASSPDEALNIQYF	TGTGCCAGCAGTCCTGACGAAGCCTTGAACATTCAGTACTTC
TRBV19	once	TRBD2	TRBJ2-5	CASSIFYGGAGETQYF	TGTGCCAGTAGTATCTTCTACGGGGGGGCTGGAGAGACCCAGTACTTC
TRBV5-1	.	TRBD1	TRBJ1-2	CASSLRTGMRDYGYTF	TGCGCCAGCAGCTTGAGGACAGGGATGCGCGACTATGGCTACACCTTC
TRBV14	few	.	TRBJ1-1	CASSQYMNTEAFF	TGTGCCAGCAGCCAATACATGAACACTGAAGCTTTCTTT
TRBV12-3/TRBV12-4	.	.	TRBJ1-2	CASSLQGNRGYTF	TGTGCCAGCAGTTTACAGGGGAATCGTGGCTACACCTTC
TRBV27	.	TRBD2	TRBJ2-1	CASAIAGGPYNEQFF	TGTGCCAGCGCCATAGCGGGGGGGCCTTACAATGAGCAGTTCTTC
TRBV29-1	.	.	TRBJ1-4	CSVGLSGEKLFF	TGCAGCGTTGGGCTTTCAGGGGAAAAACTGTTTTTT
TRBV7-9	.	TRBD1	TRBJ1-2	CVSSVGQVNGYTF	TGTGTCAGCAGCGTTGGACAGGTTAATGGCTACACCTTC
TRBV20-1	.	.	TRBJ2-2	CSAQDTNTGELFF	TGCAGTGCTCAGGACACTAACACCGGGGAGCTGTTTTTT
TRBV2	.	.	TRBJ2-4	CASSEDWDEQYF	TGTGCCAGCAGTGAGGATTGGGATGAGCAGTACTTC
TRBV28	.	TRBD2	TRBJ2-1	CASRAPGTSLLEQFF	TGTGCCAGCAGAGCCCCCGGGACTAGCCTTCTTGAGCAGTTCTTC
TRBV7-2	.	.	TRBJ2-1	CASSLGARPYNEQFF	TGTGCCAGCAGCCTTGGGGCCCGCCCTTACAATGAGCAGTTCTTC
TRBV7-9	.	.	TRBJ1-1	CASSFLEASTEAFF	TGTGCCAGCAGCTTTCTAGAGGCCAGCACTGAAGCTTTCTTT
TRBV6-1	few	.	TRBJ2-1	CASRTAGTAYNEQFF	TGTGCCAGCAGGACGGCGGGGACTGCCTACAATGAGCAGTTCTTC
TRBV28	few	.	TRBJ2-7	CASSDSLTYEQYF	TGTGCCAGCAGTGACAGCTTAACCTACGAGCAGTACTTC
TRBV10-3	few	.	TRBJ1-2	CAISDFQGEGYTF	TGTGCCATCAGTGATTTCCAGGGAGAAGGCTACACCTTC
TRBV4-2	few	TRBD1	TRBJ1-6	CASSPRDRVASNSPLHF	TGTGCCAGCAGCCCTCGGGACAGGGTAGCCAGTAATTCACCCCTCCACTTT
TRBV13	many	.	TRBJ2-7	CASSFQSYEQYF	TGTGCCAGCAGTTTCCAGTCCTACGAGCAGTACTTC
TRBV10-3	.	.	TRBJ2-2	CAISEWGTNTGELFF	TGTGCCATCAGTGAGTGGGGTACCAACACCGGGGAGCTGTTTTTT
TRBV12-3/TRBV12-4	.	.	TRBJ1-1	CASRRTALNTEAFF	TGTGCCAGCAGGAGGACAGCGTTGAACACTGAAGCTTTCTTT
TRBV7-2	few	.	TRBJ2-5	CASSFDYTRSSTQYF	TGTGCCAGCAGCTTCGACTACACCAGATCGTCGACCCAGTACTTC
TRBV6-4	.	TRBD1	TRBJ1-2	CASSDIGTGGDYGYTF	TGTGCCAGCAGTGACATAGGGACAGGGGGCGACTATGGCTACACCTTC
TRBV4-2	.	.	TRBJ1-1	CASSQFEALGTNTEAFF	TGTGCCAGCAGCCAATTTGAGGCGCTGGGGACCAACACTGAAGCTTTCTTT
TRBV12-3/TRBV12-4	many	.	TRBJ2-6	CASSPRGGGSGANVLTF	TGTGCCAGCAGCCCCCGAGGTGGAGGCTCTGGGGCCAACGTCCTGACTTTC
TRBV5-1	.	.	TRBJ2-3	CASSSLGRGIDTQYF	TGCGCCAGCAGCTCTCTCGGACGGGGGATAGATACGCAGTATTTT
TRBV29-1	.	TRBD1	TRBJ2-1	CSVAGQGYNEQFF	TGCAGCGTCGCGGGACAGGGGTACAATGAGCAGTTCTTC
TRBV20-1	many	.	TRBJ2-3	CSARATDTQYF	TGCAGTGCTAGAGCAACAGATACGCAGTATTTT
TRBV12-3/TRBV12-4	.	TRBD2	TRBJ2-2	CASSLLAGGRSGELFF	TGTGCCAGCAGTTTACTAGCGGGGGGAAGAAGCGGGGAGCTGTTTTTT
TRBV20-1	.	.	TRBJ2-7	CSARDWGEGAIIHEQYF	TGCAGTGCTAGAGATTGGGGGGAGGGGGCAATTATCCACGAGCAGTACTTC
TRBV4-3	few	.	TRBJ2-3	CASSYQLGFTDTQYF	TGCGCCAGCAGCTACCAACTGGGATTCACAGATACGCAGTATTTT
TRBV4-3	.	.	TRBJ2-1	CASSQDPANQYNEQFF	TGCGCCAGCAGCCAAGATCCCGCAAACCAATACAATGAGCAGTTCTTC
TRBV7-2	.	.	TRBJ2-7	CASSPRFGYEQYF	TGTGCCAGCAGCCCCAGGTTCGGATACGAGCAGTACTTC
TRBV27	.	.	TRBJ2-3	CASTVSQGGGADTQYF	TGTGCCAGCACGGTATCGCAGGGGGGCGGAGCAGATACGCAGTATTTT
TRBV6-2/TRBV6-3	few	TRBD2	TRBJ2-1	CASSYLGGGSYNEQFF	TGTGCCAGCAGTTACTTGGGCGGGGGCTCCTACAATGAGCAGTTCTTC
TRBV28	.	TRBD1	TRBJ2-1	CASGGDGTGFYNEQFF	TGTGCCAGCGGAGGGGATGGGACAGGGTTTTACAATGAGCAGTTCTTC
TRBV27	many	.	TRBJ1-4	CASSPAVRAGNEKLFF	TGTGCCAGCAGTCCGGCTGTAAGGGCGGGGAATGAAAAACTGTTTTTT
TRBV20-1	.	.	TRBJ1-2	CSAETTIYGYTF	TGCAGTGCCGAAACAACTATCTATGGCTACACCTTC
TRBV7-6	.	TRBD1	TRBJ2-4	CASSLVSRDRVSRKEGYF	TGTGCCAGCAGCTTAGTTAGCCGGGACAGGGTATCTCGTAAGGAAGGGTACTTC
TRBV15	.	.	TRBJ2-7	CATSTDGYEQYF	TGTGCCACCAGCACGGACGGCTACGAGCAGTACTTC
TRBV12-3/TRBV12-4	.	TRBD1	TRBJ2-3	CASTVGTASTDTQYF	TGTGCCAGCACTGTTGGGACAGCAAGCACAGATACGCAGTATTTT